The 13 T cell receptor beta chains reported below all come from one sample, sequenced in a study of blood T cell repertoires in COVID-19 (dated by TCRdb to 2019 to 2021). The library was made by the immunoSEQ multiplex PCR assay. TCRdb mirrors the immuneACCESS table, restricted to in-frame sequences. Some clones are absent from its copies; in checked studies, under half trace to an unresolved V gene, and the reason for the others is unknown. In all, the sample holds under 250,000 clones, and 85% to 90% of those were seen once. Jointly, the top ten make up roughly 2.6% of the sample. The sequenced sample was peripheral blood. These TCRs come from a man in his thirties or forties with COVID-19, enrolled during active disease.

The rearrangement joins TRBV9 to TRBJ2-7; 11 nucleotides align to TRBD1. Per the germline V gene, CDR1 is SGDLS and CDR2 is YYNGEE. Unmatched junction bases numbered 16, after V lost 3 bases and J lost 5 bases. The CDR3 extends over 18 amino acids. CDR3 nucleotide sequence: TGTGCCAGCAGCGCCCCTCTCATGGGACAGGGGGGCTATCACGAGCAGTACTTC. Its translation is CASSAPLMGQGGYHEQYF. Full variable domain (remainder filled in from reference TRBV9 and TRBJ2-7): DSGVTQTPKHLITATGQRVTLRCSPRSGDLSVYWYQQSLDQGLQFLIQYYNGEERAKGNILERFSAQQFPDLHSELNLSSLELGDSALYFCASSAPLMGQGGYHEQYFGPGTRLTVT.

The gene calls are TRBV7-2 and TRBJ2-1, with D hard to call. CDR3 length: 13 amino acids. Germline V lookup: CDR1 SGHTA, CDR2 FQGNSA. V lost 4 bases to trimming and J lost 9 bases, with 13 bases between them. For the CDR3, the DNA is TGTGCCAGCAGCTGGAGACTGGTGTTTGAGCAGTTCTTC. Translation: CASSWRLVFEQFF.

V is TRBV2 and J is TRBJ1-4; no clear D. V lost 2 bases and J lost 8, with 12 bases in between. In germline, CDR1 is SNHLY, CDR2 FYNNEI. The CDR3 is 14 residues long. The CDR3 loop is CASSEPRSTEKLFF. CDR3 coding DNA: TGTGCCAGCAGTGAACCGCGCTCAACCGAAAAACTGTTTTTT.

This clone was counted once. This chain joins TRBV19 and TRBJ1-6; 8 bases align to TRBD1. The CDR3 runs to 13 residues. Germline V lookup: CDR1 LNHDA, CDR2 SQIVND (reference sequence). V lost 6 bases to trimming and J lost 8 bases; unmatched junction nucleotides: 3. CDR3 nucleotide sequence: TGTGCCAGTAGCGGGACAGGCTATTCACCCCTCCACTTT. Its translation: CASSGTGYSPLHF.

The chain links TRBV18 to TRBJ2-7, with TRBD1 identical over 7 bases. CDR1 is KGHSH, CDR2 LQKENI, per germline. CDR3 size: 12 residues. V was clipped by 4 bases and J by 5 bases; unmatched bases: 2. CDR3 sequence: CASSQGADEQYF. Written as DNA, the CDR3 is TGTGCCAGCTCACAGGGGGCGGACGAGCAGTACTTC.

This clone was counted a single time. The V gene is TRBV11-3, the J gene TRBJ2-2; tentatively, D is TRBD1 (6 bases). V lost 5 bases and J 2 bases, leaving 12 bases between the germline ends. Germline-derived CDR1 and CDR2 are SGHNT and YENEEA. This CDR3 comprises 15 residues. The CDR3: CASSSRGSNTGELFF. As DNA, the CDR3 is TGTGCCAGCAGCAGCAGGGGATCCAACACCGGGGAGCTGTTTTTT.

This clone was counted a single time. The chain has TRBV18 and TRBJ1-5, with D tentatively TRBD1 (5 bases). CDR3 length: 13 residues. The germline V and J ends were trimmed by 6 bases and 3 bases, with 9 bases remaining between them. Germline lookup yields CDR1 KGHSH and CDR2 LQKENI. CDR3 DNA: TGTGCCAGCTCGACAGCTTCCAATCAGCCCCAGCATTTT. Its protein is CASSTASNQPQHF. The full variable domain, completed using reference TRBV18 and TRBJ1-5, is NAGVMQNPRHLVRRRGQEARLRCSPMKGHSHVYWYRQLPEEGLKFMVYLQKENIIDESGMPKERFSAEFPKEGPSILRIQQVVRGDSAAYFCASSTASNQPQHFGDGTRLSIL.

The rearrangement joins TRBV6-1 to TRBJ1-6, with 7 bases matching TRBD1. With 5 bases clipped from V and 8 bases from J, the junction kept 6 bases outside the gene matches. CDR1 MNHNS and CDR2 SASEGT come from the germline V gene. This CDR3 spans 14 amino acids. The CDR3 nucleotides read TGTGCCAGCAGTCAGGGACAGACGTATTCACCCCTCCACTTT. It specifies CASSQGQTYSPLHF.

The V and J genes are TRBV18 and TRBJ2-3, with D perhaps TRBD1 (6 bases). Trimming pared 3 bases from V and 0 bases from J, leaving 19 bases between. CDR1 KGHSH and CDR2 LQKENI come from the germline V gene. The CDR3 runs to 18 residues. The DNA of the CDR3 is TGTGCCAGCTCACCCCAGGCAGGGGCTTCCTCTAGCACAGATACGCAGTATTTT. It codes for CASSPQAGASSSTDTQYF.

The chain has TRBV7-8 and TRBJ2-1, with 13 bases lining up with TRBD2. The CDR3 has 16 amino acids. Germline CDR1 is SGHVS and CDR2 is FQNEAQ. Trimming cost V 5 bases and J 8 bases; bases outside gene matches: 9. The CDR3 DNA sequence: TGTGCCAGCAGCCCCCGGACTAGCGGGAGAGGGGATGAGCAGTTCTTC. It is translated as CASSPRTSGRGDEQFF.

This clone was counted a few times. V and J are TRBV4-3 and TRBJ2-2, with D possibly TRBD1 on 7 matching bases. The CDR3 spans 16 residues. Germline-derived CDR1 and CDR2 are LGHNA and YSLEER. Trimming took 5 bases from V and 5 from J, leaving 18 bases between them. The CDR3 bases are TGCGCCAGCAGCGCAGGGGGGACATCGGTTACCGGGGAGCTGTTTTTT. Translation gives CASSAGGTSVTGELFF.

This clone was seen just once. The CDR3, as DNA: TGCGCCAGCAGCCCTGGACTAGCGGGGCCCACAGATACGCAGTATTTT. This gives the protein CASSPGLAGPTDTQYF. The J gene is TRBJ2-3, the V gene TRBV5-1; 12 bases are shared with TRBD2. Germline V gene lookup returns CDR1 SGHRS and CDR2 YFSETQ. The CDR3 contains 16 residues. V was clipped by 4 bases and J by 2 bases; unmatched bases: 5. The whole variable domain, filled in from reference TRBV5-1 and TRBJ2-3, reads KAGVTQTPRYLIKTRGQQVTLSCSPISGHRSVSWYQQTPGQGLQFLFEYFSETQRNKGNFPGRFSGRQFSNSRSEMNVSTLELGDSALYLCASSPGLAGPTDTQYFGPGTRLTVL.

This clone is a singleton in its sample. This rearrangement joins TRBV30 to TRBJ1-6; 7 bases map to TRBD1. V dropped 1 base and J dropped 10; count of bases not matched to a gene: 4. The CDR3 contains 13 residues. Germline CDR1 and CDR2: GTSNPN and SVGIG (reference sequence). The CDR3: CAWSGQGLSPLHF. The CDR3 DNA follows: TGTGCCTGGAGTGGACAGGGCTTGTCACCCCTCCACTTT.